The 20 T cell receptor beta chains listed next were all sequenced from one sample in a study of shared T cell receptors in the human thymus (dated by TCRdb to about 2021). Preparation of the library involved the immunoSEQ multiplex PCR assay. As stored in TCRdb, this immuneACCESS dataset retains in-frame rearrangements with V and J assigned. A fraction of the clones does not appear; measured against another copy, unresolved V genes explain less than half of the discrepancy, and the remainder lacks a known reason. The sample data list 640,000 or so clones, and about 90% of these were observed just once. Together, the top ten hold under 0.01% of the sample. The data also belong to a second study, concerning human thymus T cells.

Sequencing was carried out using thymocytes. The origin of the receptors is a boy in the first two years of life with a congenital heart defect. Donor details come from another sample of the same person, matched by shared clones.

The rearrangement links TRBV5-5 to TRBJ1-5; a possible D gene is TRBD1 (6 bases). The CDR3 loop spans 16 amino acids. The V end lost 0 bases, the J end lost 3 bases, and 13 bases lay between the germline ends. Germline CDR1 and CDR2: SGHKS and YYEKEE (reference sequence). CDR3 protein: CASSLGAGAYNQPQHF. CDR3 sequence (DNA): TGTGCCAGCAGCTTGGGTGCGGGGGCCTACAATCAGCCCCAGCATTTT.

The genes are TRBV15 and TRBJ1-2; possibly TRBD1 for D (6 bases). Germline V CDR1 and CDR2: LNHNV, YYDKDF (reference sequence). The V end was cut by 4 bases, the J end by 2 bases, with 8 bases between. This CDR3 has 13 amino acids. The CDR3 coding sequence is TGTGCCACCAGCAAGGGGGTGAACTATGGCTACACCTTC. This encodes CATSKGVNYGYTF.

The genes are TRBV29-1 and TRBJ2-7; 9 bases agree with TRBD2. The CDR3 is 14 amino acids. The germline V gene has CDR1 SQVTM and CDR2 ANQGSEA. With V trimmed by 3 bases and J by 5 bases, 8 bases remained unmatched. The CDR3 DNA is TGCAGCGTTGAGGGACTAGCAGGGGTCGACGAGCAGTACTTC. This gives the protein CSVEGLAGVDEQYF.

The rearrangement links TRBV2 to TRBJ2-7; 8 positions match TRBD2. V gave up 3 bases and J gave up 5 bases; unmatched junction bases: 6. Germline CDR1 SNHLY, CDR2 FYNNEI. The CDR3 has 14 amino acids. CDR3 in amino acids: CASSDPPGGDEQYF. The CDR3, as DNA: TGTGCCAGCAGTGACCCGCCCGGGGGGGACGAGCAGTACTTC.

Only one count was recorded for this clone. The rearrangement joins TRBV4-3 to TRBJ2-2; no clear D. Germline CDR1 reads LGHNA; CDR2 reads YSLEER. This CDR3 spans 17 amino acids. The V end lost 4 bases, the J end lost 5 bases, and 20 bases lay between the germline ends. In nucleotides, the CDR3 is TGCGCCAGCAGCCCGTCGGTTCCAGGAACCAAAACCGGGGAGCTGTTTTTT. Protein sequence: CASSPSVPGTKTGELFF.

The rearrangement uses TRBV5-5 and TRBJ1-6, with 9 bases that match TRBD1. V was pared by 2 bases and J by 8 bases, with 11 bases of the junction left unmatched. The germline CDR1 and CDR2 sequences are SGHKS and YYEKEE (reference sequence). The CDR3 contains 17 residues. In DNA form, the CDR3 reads TGTGCCAGCAGCTTTACTCGGACAGGGGCGTTCGATTCACCCCTCCACTTT. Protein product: CASSFTRTGAFDSPLHF.

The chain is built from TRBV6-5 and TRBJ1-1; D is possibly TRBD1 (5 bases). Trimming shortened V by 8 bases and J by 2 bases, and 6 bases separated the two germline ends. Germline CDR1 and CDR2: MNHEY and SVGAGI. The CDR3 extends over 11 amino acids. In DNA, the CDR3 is TGTGCCAGCCAGGGTAACACTGAAGCTTTCTTT. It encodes CASQGNTEAFF.

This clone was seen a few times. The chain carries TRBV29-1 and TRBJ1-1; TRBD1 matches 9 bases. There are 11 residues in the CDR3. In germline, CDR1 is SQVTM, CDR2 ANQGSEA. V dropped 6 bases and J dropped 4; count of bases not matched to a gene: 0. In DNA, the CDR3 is TGCAGCGTGACAGGGGGCACTGAAGCTTTCTTT. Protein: CSVTGGTEAFF.

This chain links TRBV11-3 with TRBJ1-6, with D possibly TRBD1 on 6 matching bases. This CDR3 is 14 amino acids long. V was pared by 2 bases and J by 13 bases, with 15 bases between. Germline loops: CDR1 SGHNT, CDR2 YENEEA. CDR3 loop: CASSLFGQGPPLHF. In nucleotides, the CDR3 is TGTGCCAGCAGCTTATTTGGGCAGGGGCCGCCCCTCCACTTT.

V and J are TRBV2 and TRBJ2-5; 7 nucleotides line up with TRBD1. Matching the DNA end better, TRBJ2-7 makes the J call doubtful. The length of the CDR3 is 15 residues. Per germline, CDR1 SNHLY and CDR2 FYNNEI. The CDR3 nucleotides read TGTGCCAGCAGTGACCCGGGACAGAGCTCCTACGAGCAGTACTTC. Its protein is CASSDPGQSSYEQYF.

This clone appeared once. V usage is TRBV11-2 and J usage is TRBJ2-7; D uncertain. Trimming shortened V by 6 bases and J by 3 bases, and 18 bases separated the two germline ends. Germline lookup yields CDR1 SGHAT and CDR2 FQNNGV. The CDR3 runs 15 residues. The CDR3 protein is CASSPTSRRSYEQYF. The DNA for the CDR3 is TGTGCCAGCAGTCCCACCAGTCGGCGGAGCTACGAGCAGTACTTC.

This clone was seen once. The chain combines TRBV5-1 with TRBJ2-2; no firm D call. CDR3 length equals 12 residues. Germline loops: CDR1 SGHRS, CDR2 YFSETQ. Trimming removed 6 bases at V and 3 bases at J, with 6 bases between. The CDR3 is CASNIDTGELFF. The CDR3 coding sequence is TGCGCCAGCAACATTGACACCGGGGAGCTGTTTTTT. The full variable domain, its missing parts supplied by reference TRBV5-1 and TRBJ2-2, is KAGVTQTPRYLIKTRGQQVTLSCSPISGHRSVSWYQQTPGQGLQFLFEYFSETQRNKGNFPGRFSGRQFSNSRSEMNVSTLELGDSALYLCASNIDTGELFFGEGSRLTVL.

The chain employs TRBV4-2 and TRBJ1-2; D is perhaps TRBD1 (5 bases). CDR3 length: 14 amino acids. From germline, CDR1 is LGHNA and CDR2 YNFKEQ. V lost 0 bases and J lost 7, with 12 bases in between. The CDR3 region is CASSQDFQGGGYTF. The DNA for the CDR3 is TGTGCCAGCAGCCAAGATTTCCAGGGTGGTGGCTACACCTTC.

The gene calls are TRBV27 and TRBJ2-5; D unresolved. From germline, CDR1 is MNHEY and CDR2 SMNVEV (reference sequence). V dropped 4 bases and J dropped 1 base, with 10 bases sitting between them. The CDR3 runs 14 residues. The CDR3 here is CASSSSIIQETQYF. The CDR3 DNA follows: TGTGCCAGCAGTTCAAGCATAATCCAAGAGACCCAGTACTTC.

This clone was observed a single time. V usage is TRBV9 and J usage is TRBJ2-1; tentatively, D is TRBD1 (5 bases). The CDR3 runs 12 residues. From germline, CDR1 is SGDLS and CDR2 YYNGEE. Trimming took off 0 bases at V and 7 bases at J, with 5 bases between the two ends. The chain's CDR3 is CASSVGQNEQFF. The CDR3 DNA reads TGTGCCAGCAGCGTAGGACAGAATGAGCAGTTCTTC.

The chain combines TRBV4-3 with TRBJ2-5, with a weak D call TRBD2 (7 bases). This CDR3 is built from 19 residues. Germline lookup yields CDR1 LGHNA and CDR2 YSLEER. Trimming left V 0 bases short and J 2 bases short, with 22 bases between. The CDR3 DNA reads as TGCGCCAGCAGCCAAGAAGGAGGGCGGGGGCCTAATATACAAGAGACCCAGTACTTC. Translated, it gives CASSQEGGRGPNIQETQYF.

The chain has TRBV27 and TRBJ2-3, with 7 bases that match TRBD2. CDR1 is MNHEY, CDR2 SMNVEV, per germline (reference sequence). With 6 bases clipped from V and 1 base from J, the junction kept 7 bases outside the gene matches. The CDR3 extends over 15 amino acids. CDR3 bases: TGTGCCAGCAGGATACTAGCGCGGGGCACAGATACGCAGTATTTT. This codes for CASRILARGTDTQYF.

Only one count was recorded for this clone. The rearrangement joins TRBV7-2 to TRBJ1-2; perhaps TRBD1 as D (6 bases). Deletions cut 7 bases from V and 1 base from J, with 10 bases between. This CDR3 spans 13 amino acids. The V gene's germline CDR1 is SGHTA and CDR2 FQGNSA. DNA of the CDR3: TGTGCCAGCACCCCACAGGGTAACTATGGCTACACCTTC. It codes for CASTPQGNYGYTF.

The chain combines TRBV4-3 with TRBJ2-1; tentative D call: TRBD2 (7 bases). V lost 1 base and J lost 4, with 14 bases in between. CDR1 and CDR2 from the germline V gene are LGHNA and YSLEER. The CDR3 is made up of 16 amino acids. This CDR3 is CASSQAEGGGYNEQFF. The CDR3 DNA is TGCGCCAGCAGCCAAGCGGAGGGAGGGGGATACAATGAGCAGTTCTTC.

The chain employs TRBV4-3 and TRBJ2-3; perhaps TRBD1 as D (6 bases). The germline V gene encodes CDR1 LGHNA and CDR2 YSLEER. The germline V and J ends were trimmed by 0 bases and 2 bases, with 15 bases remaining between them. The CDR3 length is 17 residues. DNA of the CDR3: TGCGCCAGCAGCCAAGATGGACAGTTCTTAGCCACAGATACGCAGTATTTT. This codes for CASSQDGQFLATDTQYF.